A selection of T cell receptor beta chains follows, all from one sample in a study of graft-versus-host responses after intestinal transplantation. For these TCRs, the target antigens are not known. TCRdb's copy holds only in-frame clones and misses some; the assay was immunoSEQ multiplex PCR. The sample includes roughly 90,000 clones, about 85% of them seen just once. Sequenced material: unstimulated CD4+ T cells sorted from spleen or lymph node cells, taken before transplant. These TCRs come from a human donor who was the organ donor for an intestinal transplant. Each CDR3 is given with its conserved first and last residue. The D gene is left open where the match is weak. Rows give clone size only sometimes, using once, few, many, or a class for an expanded clone.

d_call,v_call,j_call,clone_size,cdr3_nt,cdr3_aa
NA,TRBV5-8,TRBJ2-5,few,TGTGCCAGCAGCTTTGTGACTTTAGGAGAGACCCAGTACTTC,CASSFVTLGETQYF
TRBD2,TRBV11-2,TRBJ2-5,NA,TGTGCCAGCAGCACCCCCCGCGGGGGGGCGGTCGCGGAGACCCAGTACTTC,CASSTPRGGAVAETQYF
TRBD1,TRBV2,TRBJ1-4,NA,TGTGCCAGCTGTGCCGGACAGGGGCGGGAAAAACTGTTTTTT,CASCAGQGREKLFF
TRBD1,TRBV28,TRBJ2-7,NA,TGTGCCAGCAGTTTGGCCCGGACAGGGAGGCACGAGCAGTACTTC,CASSLARTGRHEQYF
TRBD1,TRBV10-3,TRBJ2-1,NA,TGTGCCATCAGTGTGGCAGGGGGAAATGAGCAGTTCTTC,CAISVAGGNEQFF
NA,TRBV5-1,TRBJ2-7,NA,TGCGCCAGCAGCTTGTACGCAGTTCAGCGGATAGTGGCCTACGAGCAGTACTTC,CASSLYAVQRIVAYEQYF
NA,TRBV12-2,TRBJ2-1,NA,TGTGCAAGTCGCTTAGAATGGTCGTTCGGAGCGGGTCACAATGAGCAGTTCTTC,CASRLEWSFGAGHNEQFF
NA,TRBV29-1,TRBJ1-1,NA,TGCAGCGTGGCCTCAGGGGAAGGTGCTTTCTTT,CSVASGEGAFF
NA,TRBV11-2,TRBJ2-7,NA,TGTGCCACCAAGGAGGCCTACGAGCAGTACTTC,CATKEAYEQYF
NA,TRBV28,TRBJ1-2,few,TGTGCCAGCAGTAAAGGTTCAGGGCTCTATGGCTACACCTTC,CASSKGSGLYGYTF
NA,TRBV6-1,TRBJ2-5,NA,TGTGCCAGCACCTACGCGGATCTAAGGGGAGAGACCCAGTACTTC,CASTYADLRGETQYF